The present T cell receptor beta chain was sequenced within a study of OX40 agonist ivuxolimab in advanced cancers. Whole-study context: Administration of intravenous ivuxolimab to patients occurred every 2 weeks at 0.01 to 10 mg/kg.

Patients were ineligible given autoimmune disease history or systemic immunosuppression. Blood draws occurred at baseline, cycle 4 day 1, and cycle 7 day 1. TCRdb's copy holds only in-frame clones and misses some; the assay was immunoSEQ multiplex PCR. The sample contains around 70,000 clones, over 80% of which appear only once. The CDR3 is made up of 13 amino acids. The V gene lost 10 bases and the J gene lost 0 bases, with 13 bases spanning the gap. Germline lookup yields CDR1 MNHNS and CDR2 SASEGT. The sample consisted of CD4+ or CD8+ T cells sorted from blood, taken in a trial of the OX40 agonist ivuxolimab. The receptor's source is an adult with an advanced solid tumor such as melanoma, head and neck, liver or kidney cancer. This rearrangement joins TRBV6-1 to TRBJ2-7; D is possibly TRBD1 (6 bases). The CDR3 reads CATRGSLSYEQYF. In DNA, the CDR3 is TGTGCCACCAGGGGATCACTCTCCTACGAGCAGTACTTC.